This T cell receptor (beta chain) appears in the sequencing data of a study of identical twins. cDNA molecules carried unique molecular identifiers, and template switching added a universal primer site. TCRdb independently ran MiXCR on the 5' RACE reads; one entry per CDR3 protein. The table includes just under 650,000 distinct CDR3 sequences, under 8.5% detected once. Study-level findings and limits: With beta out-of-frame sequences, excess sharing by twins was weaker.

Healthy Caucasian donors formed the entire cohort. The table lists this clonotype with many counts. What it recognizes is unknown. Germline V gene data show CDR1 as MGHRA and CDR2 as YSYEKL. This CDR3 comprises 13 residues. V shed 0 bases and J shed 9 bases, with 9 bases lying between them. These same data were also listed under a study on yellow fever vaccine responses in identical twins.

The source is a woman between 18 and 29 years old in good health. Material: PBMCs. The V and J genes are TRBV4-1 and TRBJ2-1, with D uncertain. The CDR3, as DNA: TGCGCCAGCAGCCAAGAACGTCGTAGTGAGCAGTTCTTC. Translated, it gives CASSQERRSEQFF.